The T cell receptor beta chain described here comes from a study of blood T cell repertoires in COVID-19. For the study at large: The study drew acute and convalescent COVID-19 samples from the United States, Italy and Spain. From T cells, B-cell-depleted T cells, or PBMCs came the material, which was cDNA or gDNA.

This clone was detected only a few times. Across about two dozen US areas, participants ranged in age from about 18 to 90 years. Assignment of participants to cohorts was predicated upon participant-reported clinical history. Generated by immunoSEQ multiplex PCR, the TCRdb table keeps only in-frame clones and is missing some. This sample has hundreds of thousands of clones, with approximately 78% found just once. This sequence was found in a middle-aged man who had been exposed to COVID-19. The sequenced sample consisted of PBMCs or T cells enriched from blood (not recorded which).

CDR3 nucleotide sequence: TGTGCCAGCAGTTTCGATAACAGGGCTGGCAACACTGAAGCTTTCTTT. Protein: CASSFDNRAGNTEAFF. The chain uses TRBV6-5 and TRBJ1-1, with D possibly matching TRBD1 (6 bases). Germline-derived CDR1 and CDR2 are MNHEY and SVGAGI. The V end was cut by 4 bases, the J end by 2 bases, with 17 bases between. The CDR3 loop spans 16 amino acids.